These 22 T cell receptor beta chains share one sample of origin, sequenced in a study of post-analysis software for immune sequencing data (dated by TCRdb to the mid-2010s). Results the study describes overall, beyond this receptor: Several TRBV segments, including TRBV5-6, TRBV5-1 and TRBV20-1, were significantly more frequent in patients than controls.

Library creation used PCR. The listed sequencing device is Illumina HiSeq 2500. Unique molecular identifiers were incorporated into TCR beta cDNA libraries to reduce PCR and sequencing biases. TCRdb cleaned the public reads at Q25 with fastp, built clones with MiXCR and kept in-frame beta chains. For every CDR3 protein sequence, its rows merge into one entry that carries the most common genes and DNA. The sample includes 650,000 to 850,000 distinct CDR3 sequences, with about 43% observed a single time. The biggest ten clones account for roughly 4.9% of the sample. The antigens for these receptors are not known. The specimen sequenced was blood. Every receptor here comes from a girl aged 10-17 years with multiple sclerosis.

This clonotype appeared many times. The chain recombines TRBV29-1 with TRBJ1-4; D is undetermined. Trimming pared 4 bases from V and 11 bases from J, leaving 14 bases between. This CDR3 spans 12 amino acids. Looked up from germline, CDR1 is SQVTM and CDR2 is ANQGSEA. CDR3 protein: CSVGSGSEKLFF. The CDR3 DNA follows: TGCAGCGTTGGCTCTGGGAGTGAGAAACTGTTTTTT.

This chain joins TRBV20-1 and TRBJ2-1; TRBD1 matches at 7 bases. The germline CDR1 and CDR2 sequences are DFQATT and SNEGSKA (reference sequence). Unmatched junction bases numbered 7, after V lost 2 bases and J lost 3 bases. The CDR3 spans 15 residues. The CDR3 is CSARNRDRYYNEQFF. The CDR3 DNA reads as TGCAGTGCTAGAAACCGGGACAGATACTACAATGAGCAGTTCTTC.

This clonotype was found once. The chain has TRBV2 and TRBJ2-3; possibly TRBD2 for D (6 bases). With 5 bases removed from V and 1 base from J, the gap between germline ends came to 19 bases. This CDR3 region has 17 residues. CDR1 and CDR2 from the germline V gene are SNHLY and FYNNEI. The CDR3 protein is CASSPPGAPAGTDTQYF. The CDR3 DNA reads as TGTGCCAGCAGTCCCCCGGGAGCCCCGGCGGGCACAGATACGCAGTATTTT. The entire variable domain, with the rest obtained from reference TRBV2 and TRBJ2-3, is as follows: EPEVTQTPSHQVTQMGQEVILRCVPISNHLYFYWYRQILGQKVEFLVSFYNNEISEKSEIFDDQFSVERPDGSNFTLKIRSTKLEDSAMYFCASSPPGAPAGTDTQYFGPGTRLTVL.

This clonotype was recorded a few times. The gene calls are TRBV6-5 and TRBJ2-5, with 9 bases fitting TRBD1. The junction had 8 bases not matched to a gene; V was cut back by 6 bases and J by 6 bases. The CDR3 runs 14 residues. Germline CDR1 is MNHEY and CDR2 is SVGAGI. The CDR3 spells CASSKQGARKTQYF. In nucleotides, the CDR3 is TGTGCCAGCAGCAAACAGGGGGCGCGGAAGACCCAGTACTTC.

The rearrangement links TRBV24-1 to TRBJ2-3; the D is unclear. The germline CDR1 and CDR2 sequences are KGHDR and SFDVKD. V lost 5 bases to trimming and J lost 7 bases, with 9 bases between them. CDR3 length equals 12 residues. The CDR3 region is CATSVSDYTQYF. The CDR3 nucleotides read TGTGCCACCAGTGTCAGTGATTATACGCAGTATTTT.

This chain joins TRBV20-1 and TRBJ1-2; D remains unclear. Germline assignment: CDR1 DFQATT and CDR2 SNEGSKA (reference sequence). This CDR3 contains 16 residues. The ends were cut back, 6 bases at V and 3 bases at J, with 23 bases in the middle. CDR3 bases: TGCAGTGCGCTAGAGATTCTACAGCGGCAAGACTATGGCTACACCTTC. Protein product: CSALEILQRQDYGYTF.

The chain employs TRBV2 and TRBJ2-7; D not resolved. Per the germline V gene, CDR1 is SNHLY and CDR2 is FYNNEI. Between the trimmed V and J ends, which lost 3 bases and 3 bases, there was a span of 3 bases. The CDR3 extends over 11 amino acids. In nucleotides, the CDR3 is TGTGCCAGCAGTGAGATCTACGAGCAGTACTTC. Its protein product is CASSEIYEQYF.

The table lists this clonotype with many counts. V gene TRBV20-1 combines with J gene TRBJ2-7, with 10 bases lining up with TRBD2. Germline V gives CDR1 DFQATT, CDR2 SNEGSKA (reference sequence). CDR3 length: 17 amino acids. V lost 6 bases, J lost 6 bases, and 20 bases stayed unmatched. This CDR3 reads CSAAGTSASSGRGEQYF. DNA for the CDR3: TGCAGTGCCGCTGGGACTAGCGCGAGTTCCGGACGGGGCGAGCAGTACTTC.

The chain recombines TRBV7-3 with TRBJ2-1, with D uncertain. The V and J ends lost 5 bases and 9 bases respectively, with 14 bases between them. Germline CDR1 reads SGHTA; CDR2 reads FQGTGA. The CDR3 extends over 13 amino acids. The CDR3 spells CASSAGSGVEQFF. The CDR3 DNA reads TGTGCCAGCAGCGCCGGAAGTGGGGTTGAGCAGTTCTTC.

The chain is built from TRBV12-3 or TRBV12-4 and TRBJ2-3; D is undetermined. Trimming removed 3 bases from V and 4 bases from J, with 11 bases in between. The CDR3 runs to 14 residues. CDR3: CASSFSPGPDTQYF. The CDR3 nucleotides read TGTGCCAGCAGTTTTTCCCCTGGCCCAGATACGCAGTATTTT.

The chain carries TRBV7-9 and TRBJ1-6; a possible D gene is TRBD1 (6 bases). The CDR3 contains 13 residues. V lost 8 bases, J lost 9 bases, and 14 bases lay in between. CDR1 and CDR2 from the germline V gene are SEHNR and FQNEAQ (reference sequence). The CDR3 nucleotides read TGTGCCAGCTACCGGGACAAAGGTTCACCCCTCCACTTT. Its protein product is CASYRDKGSPLHF. Full variable domain (missing parts from reference TRBV7-9 and TRBJ1-6): DTGVSQNPRHKITKRGQNVTFRCDPISEHNRLYWYRQTLGQGPEFLTYFQNEAQLEKSRLLSDRFSAERPKGSFSTLEIQRTEQGDSAMYLCASYRDKGSPLHFGNGTRLTVT.

The V call is TRBV7-9, the J call TRBJ2-3, with D possibly matching TRBD2 (6 bases). The CDR3 is 15 residues long. CDR1 is SEHNR, CDR2 FQNEAQ, per germline (reference sequence). Deletions cut 1 base from V and 5 bases from J, with 13 bases between. The CDR3 DNA reads TGTGCCAGCAGCTTAGTACGGGAGTCGAAAGATACGCAGTATTTT. Encoded protein: CASSLVRESKDTQYF. Full variable domain (missing parts from reference TRBV7-9 and TRBJ2-3): DTGVSQNPRHKITKRGQNVTFRCDPISEHNRLYWYRQTLGQGPEFLTYFQNEAQLEKSRLLSDRFSAERPKGSFSTLEIQRTEQGDSAMYLCASSLVRESKDTQYFGPGTRLTVL.

The table lists this clonotype with a few counts. The rearrangement uses TRBV29-1 and TRBJ1-2; D is uncertain. The germline V gene encodes CDR1 SQVTM and CDR2 ANQGSEA. CDR3 length: 14 amino acids. Trimming pared 4 bases from V and 1 base from J, leaving 13 bases between. Written as DNA, the CDR3 is TGCAGCGTTGGGGGAAGCAGGTTTAACTATGGCTACACCTTC. Protein: CSVGGSRFNYGYTF.

The V gene is TRBV24-1, the J gene TRBJ1-1; TRBD1 might be the D (6 bases). The CDR3 sequence is 12 residues long. V gave up 5 bases and J gave up 6 bases, with 9 bases separating them. Germline CDR1 is KGHDR and CDR2 is SFDVKD. The CDR3 sequence: CATSGRGSEAFF. DNA for the CDR3: TGTGCCACCAGTGGCAGGGGTTCTGAAGCTTTCTTT.

The rearrangement joins TRBV13 to TRBJ1-1; the D is unclear. The germline CDR1 and CDR2 sequences are PRHDT and FYEKMQ (reference sequence). The CDR3 loop spans 12 amino acids. The germline V and J ends were trimmed by 5 bases and 5 bases, with 9 bases remaining between them. The CDR3 here is CASSSAGTEAFF. The CDR3 DNA is TGTGCCAGCAGCAGCGCCGGGACTGAAGCTTTCTTT.

This sequence joins TRBV7-6 and TRBJ2-1; possibly TRBD1 for D (5 bases). The CDR3 runs 15 residues. V lost 3 bases and J 8 bases, leaving 17 bases between the germline ends. Germline V gene lookup returns CDR1 SGHVS and CDR2 FNYEAQ. The CDR3 DNA sequence: TGTGCCAGCAGCTTGTCTGTGGGCAGGGTGGATGAGCAGTTCTTC. Protein product: CASSLSVGRVDEQFF.

This clonotype has more than one count but fewer than ten. The chain employs TRBV4-3 and TRBJ2-5, with D tentatively TRBD2 (5 bases). The J call is uncertain, as TRBJ2-7 better fits the DNA end. The CDR3 totals 13 residues. Germline lookup yields CDR1 LGHNA and CDR2 YSLEER. The CDR3 DNA sequence: TGCGCCAGCAGCCAACACGAGGGTTACGAGCAGTACTTC. It encodes CASSQHEGYEQYF.

There are a few counts of this clonotype. The chain has TRBV6-2 or TRBV6-3 and TRBJ1-2; D might be TRBD1 (5 bases). V lost 0 bases, J lost 6 bases, and 20 bases lay in between. CDR1 and CDR2 (germline): MNHEY, SVGEGT. The CDR3 runs to 17 residues. The CDR3 reads CASSYSTTDTRDHGYTF. The CDR3 DNA is TGTGCCAGCAGTTACTCAACGACGGACACTCGGGACCATGGCTACACCTTC.

This clonotype appeared a few times. The chain combines TRBV4-2 with TRBJ1-1; D remains ambiguous. CDR3 length: 13 amino acids. V lost 4 bases, J lost 3 bases, and 9 bases lay in between. Germline CDR1 reads LGHNA; CDR2 reads YNFKEQ. The CDR3 bases are TGTGCCAGCAGCCGGGCTAGGGACACTGAAGCTTTCTTT. It encodes CASSRARDTEAFF.

The chain recombines TRBV13 with TRBJ1-2, with TRBD1 matching 9 bases. Trimming took 0 bases from V and 3 from J; bases not matched to a gene: 5. CDR1 is PRHDT and CDR2 is FYEKMQ in the germline V gene (reference sequence). The CDR3 is made up of 16 amino acids. DNA for the CDR3: TGTGCCAGCAGCTTAGGGACAGGGGGTCGCGACTATGGCTACACCTTC. Translating it yields CASSLGTGGRDYGYTF.

The chain carries TRBV7-8 and TRBJ1-5; D gene ambiguous. CDR3 length: 17 residues. CDR1 and CDR2 from the germline V gene are SGHVS and FQNEAQ. V shed 1 base and J shed 0 bases, with 13 bases lying between them. Here the CDR3 DNA reads TGTGCCAGCAGCTTAGGCGTTCGGGGATTTAGCAATCAGCCCCAGCATTTT. Its protein is CASSLGVRGFSNQPQHF.

The chain recombines TRBV7-8 with TRBJ2-7; 9 bases match TRBD1. With 1 base clipped from V and 3 bases from J, the junction kept 10 bases outside the gene matches. Germline CDR1 SGHVS, CDR2 FQNEAQ. CDR3 size: 17 residues. The CDR3 bases are TGTGCCAGCAGCTTAGTATCCGGGACAGGGCATAACTACGAGCAGTACTTC. Residues: CASSLVSGTGHNYEQYF.